The 27 T cell receptor beta chains given below trace back to one sample, sequenced in a study of T-cell reconstitution after alpha-beta-depleted transplantation in children. Using unique molecular identifiers, the investigators prepared the TCRbeta library. TCRdb called the PCR reads again in MiXCR, with one record for every CDR3 protein. The sample holds a few hundred thousand distinct CDR3 sequences, 18% seen once. The sample consisted of PBMCs from the stem cell graft donor, taken from the stem cell graft. These receptors came from a human donor who donated a stem cell graft to a child with acute lymphoblastic leukemia.

The V call is TRBV5-1, the J call TRBJ1-1, with 7 bases that match TRBD1. CDR1 and CDR2 (germline): SGHRS, YFSETQ. The CDR3 has 15 residues. The ends lost 5 bases at V and 6 bases at J; junction bases unmatched: 13. CDR3 protein: CASRISQGQAAEAFF. The CDR3 DNA reads TGCGCCAGCAGAATATCACAGGGGCAAGCGGCTGAAGCTTTCTTT.

This chain links TRBV5-1 with TRBJ2-7; 13 bases line up with TRBD2. This CDR3 is 16 amino acids long. With 5 bases clipped from V and 6 bases from J, the junction kept 11 bases outside the gene matches. Germline lookup yields CDR1 SGHRS and CDR2 YFSETQ. The CDR3 sequence is CASSPLTGLAGAEQYF. In DNA, the CDR3 is TGCGCCAGCAGTCCCCTTACCGGACTAGCGGGAGCCGAGCAGTACTTC.

This clonotype was observed a few times. The V call is TRBV5-1, the J call TRBJ2-7; a weak D match, TRBD2 (6 bases). The CDR3 spans 16 residues. CDR1 is SGHRS and CDR2 is YFSETQ in the germline V gene. V lost 3 bases and J lost 2, with 18 bases in between. The CDR3 here is CASSSPVTGVTYEQYF. The CDR3 coding sequence is TGCGCCAGCAGCTCGCCTGTAACGGGAGTTACCTACGAGCAGTACTTC. Filled out from reference TRBV5-1 and TRBJ2-7, the complete variable domain reads KAGVTQTPRYLIKTRGQQVTLSCSPISGHRSVSWYQQTPGQGLQFLFEYFSETQRNKGNFPGRFSGRQFSNSRSEMNVSTLELGDSALYLCASSSPVTGVTYEQYFGPGTRLTVT.

V is TRBV5-1 and J is TRBJ2-7, with 8 bases fitting TRBD1. The CDR3 runs to 13 residues. The junction had 4 bases not matched to a gene; V was cut back by 4 bases and J by 4 bases. Looked up from germline, CDR1 is SGHRS and CDR2 is YFSETQ. The CDR3 loop is CASSRDRLYEQYF. In DNA form, the CDR3 reads TGCGCCAGCAGCCGGGACAGGTTATACGAGCAGTACTTC.

CDR3 sequence reads: CAWGAGNYEQYF. For the CDR3, the DNA is TGTGCCTGGGGGGCGGGAAACTACGAGCAGTACTTC. This chain connects TRBV30 to TRBJ2-7; possibly TRBD2 for D (6 bases). V was shortened by 5 bases and J by 3 bases, with 11 bases between the two germline ends. The CDR3 consists of 12 residues. Germline V gives CDR1 GTSNPN, CDR2 SVGIG (reference sequence).

This clonotype occurred a few times. The V call is TRBV21-1, the J call TRBJ2-5; the table's TRBD1 call for D was not verified on the DNA. TRBV21-1 is termed a pseudogene. The CDR3 covers 15 residues. The CDR3: CASSNRGRRAETQYF. DNA for the CDR3: TGTGCCAGCAGCAACAGGGGGAGACGGGCAGAGACCCAGTACTTC.

This clonotype was picked up a small number of times. The chain recombines TRBV5-1 with TRBJ2-2; D not certain. V was shortened by 0 bases and J by 4 bases, with 16 bases between the two germline ends. Germline V gene data show CDR1 as SGHRS and CDR2 as YFSETQ. The length of the CDR3 is 17 residues. CDR3 loop: CASSLEVQPRSTGELFF. For the CDR3, the DNA is TGCGCCAGCAGCTTGGAGGTTCAGCCCAGGTCCACCGGGGAGCTGTTTTTT. The whole variable domain, remainder taken from reference TRBV5-1 and TRBJ2-2, is KAGVTQTPRYLIKTRGQQVTLSCSPISGHRSVSWYQQTPGQGLQFLFEYFSETQRNKGNFPGRFSGRQFSNSRSEMNVSTLELGDSALYLCASSLEVQPRSTGELFFGEGSRLTVL.

The rearrangement uses TRBV7-9 and TRBJ2-2; D call uncertain. Germline lookup yields CDR1 SEHNR and CDR2 FQNEAQ (reference sequence). The CDR3 covers 16 residues. Between the trimmed V and J ends, which lost 0 bases and 3 bases, there was a span of 11 bases. The CDR3 region has the DNA TGTGCCAGCAGCTTAGCAGCCTACGTGGACACCGGGGAGCTGTTTTTT. Its translation is CASSLAAYVDTGELFF.

V and J are TRBV20-1 and TRBJ1-2; D call uncertain. The germline gives CDR1 DFQATT, CDR2 SNEGSKA (reference sequence). Trimming removed 8 bases at V and 5 bases at J, with 12 bases between. The CDR3 loop spans 11 amino acids. CDR3 loop: CSLTEEYGYTF. The CDR3 DNA is TGCAGTTTGACGGAAGAATATGGCTACACCTTC.

The rearrangement links TRBV10-3 to TRBJ1-5, with unresolved D. This CDR3 is built from 13 residues. Trimming left V 10 bases short and J 6 bases short, with 16 bases between. Germline values: CDR1 ENHRY, CDR2 SYGVKD. The CDR3 nucleotides read TGTGCCACCCTGGCGGGATTCGGTCAGCCCCAGCATTTT. It yields the protein CATLAGFGQPQHF.

This clonotype was observed a few times. The gene calls are TRBV3-1 and TRBJ2-7; 7 bases line up with TRBD2. This CDR3 has 16 residues. The V segment lost 3 bases and the J segment 2 bases; nucleotides outside the gene matches: 10. The germline CDR1 and CDR2 sequences are LGHDT and YNNKEL (reference sequence). This chain's CDR3 is CASSHPRGGEAYEQYF. The CDR3 DNA reads TGTGCCAGCAGCCATCCCCGCGGGGGAGAAGCCTACGAGCAGTACTTC.

This clonotype was picked up a small number of times. This rearrangement joins TRBV20-1 to TRBJ1-5, with 7 bases lining up with TRBD1. The V gene end was trimmed by 4 bases and the J gene end by 5 bases; junction bases not matched to a gene: 17. The CDR3 has 17 residues. From germline, CDR1 is DFQATT and CDR2 SNEGSKA (reference sequence). The DNA of the CDR3 is TGCAGTGCTATACTACGAGCGAGGGGGCTTGTTGATCAGCCCCAGCATTTT. This encodes CSAILRARGLVDQPQHF.

The chain uses TRBV20-1 and TRBJ2-7; D gene uncertain. This CDR3 has 13 amino acids. V gave up 2 bases and J gave up 7 bases, with 15 bases separating them. In germline, CDR1 is DFQATT, CDR2 SNEGSKA (reference sequence). Here the CDR3 reads CSARLPPSKEQYF. The CDR3 DNA follows: TGCAGTGCTAGACTCCCTCCATCTAAAGAGCAGTACTTC.

This clonotype was counted only a few times. The V gene is TRBV18, the J gene TRBJ2-7; D unclear. CDR1 KGHSH and CDR2 LQKENI come from the germline V gene. The ends were cut back, 4 bases at V and 1 base at J, with 17 bases in the middle. This CDR3 has 16 amino acids. The CDR3: CASSLTRADPSYEQYF. As DNA, the CDR3 is TGTGCCAGCTCACTTACTCGGGCGGATCCATCCTACGAGCAGTACTTC.

The chain carries TRBV4-2 and TRBJ2-7; weak D call: TRBD2 (6 bases). Per the germline V gene, CDR1 is LGHNA and CDR2 is YNFKEQ. The CDR3 totals 16 residues. The ends were cut back, 4 bases at V and 4 bases at J, with 20 bases in the middle. For the CDR3, the DNA is TGTGCCAGCAGCCCTCCTTTCGGGGGAGAGGGGTACGAGCAGTACTTC. It specifies CASSPPFGGEGYEQYF.

This clonotype was counted between two and nine times. The chain couples TRBV5-1 to TRBJ1-1; TRBD1 is a possible D gene (6 bases). CDR3 size: 15 residues. Germline CDR1 is SGHRS and CDR2 is YFSETQ. The V gene lost 4 bases and the J gene lost 2 bases, with 15 bases spanning the gap. The CDR3 region has the DNA TGCGCCAGCAGCCCAATCCTGACAGGCAACACTGAAGCTTTCTTT. Encoded protein: CASSPILTGNTEAFF.

The V gene is TRBV5-4, the J gene TRBJ1-1, with a tentative D call TRBD1 (5 bases). The ends were cut back, 10 bases at V and 0 bases at J, with 19 bases in the middle. Germline V gene sequence: CDR1 SGHNT, CDR2 YYREEE (reference sequence). The CDR3 length is 15 residues. CDR3 nucleotides: TGTGCCTCGCCGTCAGTTGGGGCCATGAACACTGAAGCTTTCTTT. Its translation: CASPSVGAMNTEAFF.

The J gene is TRBJ2-1, the V gene TRBV20-1; 8 nucleotides agree with TRBD1. The CDR3 has 15 residues. The V segment lost 6 bases and the J segment 0 bases; nucleotides outside the gene matches: 7. Germline V gene data show CDR1 as DFQATT and CDR2 as SNEGSKA (reference sequence). CDR3 DNA: TGCAGTGCACCTCCAGGGGGCCCCTCCTACAATGAGCAGTTCTTC. Residues: CSAPPGGPSYNEQFF.

The V gene is TRBV4-1, the J gene TRBJ2-3; no clear D gene. CDR3 length: 15 amino acids. Trimming took off 3 bases at V and 3 bases at J, with 13 bases between the two ends. Germline V lookup: CDR1 MGHRA, CDR2 YSYEKL. The CDR3 loop is CASSHTPPGTDTQYF. DNA of the CDR3: TGCGCCAGCAGCCACACCCCGCCAGGTACAGATACGCAGTATTTT.

V is TRBV20-1 and J is TRBJ2-2; 11 bases fit TRBD2. This CDR3 has 19 residues. Trimming at V came to 0 bases and at J to 6 bases, leaving 15 bases not matched to a gene. Germline lookup yields CDR1 DFQATT and CDR2 SNEGSKA (reference sequence). The chain's CDR3 is CSARDSFRPGLAEAGELFF. Written as DNA, the CDR3 is TGCAGTGCTAGAGATTCTTTCCGTCCGGGACTAGCGGAAGCCGGGGAGCTGTTTTTT.

The J gene is TRBJ2-1, the V gene TRBV20-1; possibly TRBD2 for D (7 bases). The CDR3 is 14 amino acids. Trimming left V 1 base short and J 7 bases short, with 14 bases between. Germline-derived CDR1 and CDR2 are DFQATT and SNEGSKA (reference sequence). In DNA, the CDR3 is TGCAGTGCTAGAGTAGGGGGAGGGCCGAATGAGCAGTTCTTC. Translated, it gives CSARVGGGPNEQFF.

This chain uses TRBV12-3 or TRBV12-4 with TRBJ2-5; no firm D call. This CDR3 comprises 14 residues. The germline V and J ends were trimmed by 3 bases and 3 bases, with 11 bases remaining between them. The CDR3 bases are TGTGCCAGCAGTTTCCCAGGCTGGAAAGAGACCCAGTACTTC. It yields the protein CASSFPGWKETQYF.

This chain joins TRBV6-5 and TRBJ2-3; 8 bases are a match to TRBD1. V dropped 3 bases and J dropped 2; count of bases not matched to a gene: 13. The V gene's germline CDR1 is MNHEY and CDR2 SVGAGI. This CDR3 has 18 residues. In DNA, the CDR3 is TGTGCCAGCAGTTATAGGACAGGGACGATTTTTACCACAGATACGCAGTATTTT. It translates to CASSYRTGTIFTTDTQYF.

V and J are TRBV4-2 and TRBJ2-7; the match to TRBD2 covers 9 bases. Germline CDR1 reads LGHNA; CDR2 reads YNFKEQ. This CDR3 comprises 16 residues. J gave up 5 bases and V 0 bases, and 8 bases lay outside the gene matches. The CDR3 nucleotides read TGTGCCAGCAGCCAAGATCCGGGCGGGAGGGGTGACGAGCAGTACTTC. Translation gives CASSQDPGGRGDEQYF.

This clonotype appeared a few times. The chain uses TRBV7-9 and TRBJ2-7; TRBD1 is a possible D gene (5 bases). The germline gives CDR1 SEHNR, CDR2 FQNEAQ (reference sequence). The CDR3 runs to 14 residues. With 0 bases removed from V and 5 bases from J, the gap between germline ends came to 11 bases. CDR3 amino acids: CASSLATGIDEQYF. Here the CDR3 DNA reads TGTGCCAGCAGCTTAGCCACAGGTATCGACGAGCAGTACTTC.

The chain carries TRBV4-1 and TRBJ2-3; D remains ambiguous. The CDR3 is made up of 14 amino acids. Trimming removed 2 bases from V and 0 bases from J, with 6 bases in between. The germline V gene encodes CDR1 MGHRA and CDR2 YSYEKL. CDR3 DNA sequence: TGCGCCAGCAGCCAATTGTCTAGCACAGATACGCAGTATTTT. Translated: CASSQLSSTDTQYF.

This chain uses TRBV7-9 with TRBJ2-1, with 9 positions matching TRBD2. Per the germline V gene, CDR1 is SEHNR and CDR2 is FQNEAQ (reference sequence). The junction had 12 bases not matched to a gene; V was cut back by 8 bases and J by 4 bases. The CDR3 sequence is 16 residues long. The CDR3 sequence is CASYAILAGLYNEQFF. CDR3 bases: TGTGCCAGCTATGCAATTCTAGCGGGACTTTACAATGAGCAGTTCTTC.